Below, one TCR beta chain is given with its context. The data originate from a study of T cell changes during pregnancy in multiple sclerosis. Assay: immunoSEQ multiplex PCR; the TCRdb copy retains only in-frame clones and omits some. The sample lists some 29,000 clones; roughly 90% were seen once. The sequencing here drew on CD8+ T cells from peripheral blood mononuclear cells, taken before pregnancy. This receptor was taken from a female donor with multiple sclerosis, enrolled in a pregnancy study.

For the CDR3, the DNA is TGTGCCAGCGAAGAAGGACTAGCGGGTCTTAGCACAGATACGCAGTATTTT. Translating gives CASEEGLAGLSTDTQYF. The rearrangement links TRBV2 to TRBJ2-3, with 11 positions matching TRBD2. The germline V gene encodes CDR1 SNHLY and CDR2 FYNNEI. Losses at the gene ends were 8 bases for V and 0 bases for J; bases not matched to a gene: 10. The CDR3 covers 17 residues.